The rows below give T cell receptor beta chains drawn from one sample of a study of beta chain features in type 1 diabetes. The method was immunoSEQ multiplex PCR; TCRdb's version includes in-frame clones alone and lacks a portion of them. The sample holds some 230,000 clones, 9% to 10% seen once. The sample comprised naive CD4+ T cells from blood. The receptors come from a woman aged 18-29 years in good health. CDR3s leave out the opening cysteine and the closing phenylalanine or tryptophan. A D gene is named only where the DNA matches it firmly. Part of the rows lack a size; the others show once, few, many or a class for expanded clones.

J gene	V gene	D gene	clone size	CDR3 protein
TRBJ2-1	TRBV4-2	TRBD2	few	ATDKPSGGNPSSYNEQF
TRBJ1-5	TRBV6-1	TRBD1	few	ASRGTGNQPQH
TRBJ1-5	TRBV30	NA	many	ASRTGSNQPQH
TRBJ1-1	TRBV5-4	NA	few	ASSRPGVWDTEAF
TRBJ1-2	TRBV2	NA	NA	ASTLTGQNYGYT
TRBJ1-1	TRBV29-1	TRBD1	few	SVGWTGQAF
TRBJ1-2	TRBV29-1	NA	few	SIADGTNYGYT
TRBJ2-2	TRBV5-1	TRBD2	few	ASSPPGRANTGELF
TRBJ2-2	TRBV5-1	TRBD1	few	ASSHGLGTGALGTGELF
TRBJ2-3	TRBV4-1	TRBD2	few	ASSQESGQRGGRDTQY
TRBJ1-2	TRBV6-5	TRBD1	few	ASSLTGGPYGYT
TRBJ2-5	TRBV27	TRBD1	NA	ASSPTGGRETQY
TRBJ1-1	TRBV5-8	TRBD1	few	ASSLRDRGRTEAF
TRBJ2-1	TRBV6-1	NA	few	ASRQTYEQF
TRBJ2-4	TRBV7-9	NA	many	ASSPFSSGEENIQY
TRBJ2-2	TRBV7-8	NA	NA	ASSPSPVNTGELF
TRBJ1-1	TRBV29-1	TRBD1	NA	SVVDRGRAEAF
TRBJ1-6	TRBV28	TRBD1	NA	ASSFDRGLWNSPLH